This record concerns one T cell receptor (beta chain) sequence. Its specificity is unknown. The data are from a study of T cells in localized non-small cell lung cancer. Assay used: immunoSEQ multiplex PCR; TCRdb lists only in-frame clones, some missing. The sample records fewer than 40,000 clones, 87% being singletons. Study observations and caveats: Owing to sequencing of a solitary tumor region, heterogeneity cannot be discounted. Median approximately 61 top-100 tumor clones were shared with paired adjacent lung. Increased T cell density in blood showed an association with longer overall survival.

The sample here was peripheral blood mononuclear cells, taken before any cancer treatment. The clonotype was recovered from a man between 40 and 70 years old with stage III lung adenocarcinoma.

CDR3: CASSPTGQLTEAFF. CDR3 sequence (DNA): TGCGCCAGCAGCCCTACCGGACAGCTCACTGAAGCTTTCTTT. V and J are TRBV5-1 and TRBJ1-1, with D possibly TRBD1 on 6 matching bases. CDR1 is SGHRS, CDR2 YFSETQ, per germline. V was cut by 4 bases and J by 4 bases, with 14 bases left in between. The CDR3 has 14 residues.